One sample yielded the 30 T cell receptor beta chains listed below, sequenced in a study of blood T cell repertoires in COVID-19. The data were produced by immunoSEQ multiplex PCR, yet TCRdb's version contains in-frame clones alone and is incomplete. The profile shows about 220,000 clones, about 84% of them singletons. The specimen was peripheral blood. The receptors were gathered from a human donor in a cohort sampled during active COVID-19.

The chain recombines TRBV5-1 with TRBJ1-1; D is unresolved. V lost 0 bases to trimming and J lost 8 bases, with 11 bases between them. The CDR3 contains 13 residues. The V gene's germline CDR1 is SGHRS and CDR2 YFSETQ. Written as DNA, the CDR3 is TGCGCCAGCAGCTTGGCCCCGGGAGCGGAAGCTTTCTTT. Translation gives CASSLAPGAEAFF.

J is TRBJ2-3 and V is TRBV4-2; D perhaps matches TRBD2 (6 bases). Germline CDR1 reads LGHNA; CDR2 reads YNFKEQ. The CDR3 totals 17 residues. Trimming took 0 bases from V and 2 from J, leaving 15 bases between them. The CDR3 spells CASSQEEGWEYTDTQYF. CDR3 nucleotides: TGTGCCAGCAGCCAAGAGGAGGGGTGGGAATACACAGATACGCAGTATTTT.

CDR3 amino acids: CASSYGGSDTQYF. DNA of the CDR3: TGTGCCAGCAGCTACGGGGGGTCAGATACGCAGTATTTT. This sequence joins TRBV5-6 and TRBJ2-3, with 7 bases lining up with TRBD2. There are 13 residues in the CDR3. J was trimmed by 4 bases and V by 3 bases; bases with no gene match: 2. CDR1 is SGHDT and CDR2 is YYEEEE in the germline V gene.

The chain joins TRBV27 to TRBJ2-3; D not certain. CDR1 and CDR2 (germline): MNHEY, SMNVEV (reference sequence). With 3 bases removed from V and 0 bases from J, the gap between germline ends came to 25 bases. The CDR3 has 20 residues. CDR3 protein: CASSFGWVLDSRFSTDTQYF. CDR3 coding DNA: TGTGCCAGCAGTTTCGGGTGGGTCCTTGACTCGAGATTTAGCACAGATACGCAGTATTTT.

This chain connects TRBV5-4 to TRBJ2-7; a weak D match, TRBD1 (6 bases). CDR1 and CDR2 from the germline V gene are SGHNT and YYREEE (reference sequence). The CDR3 loop spans 17 amino acids. Between the trimmed V and J ends, which lost 4 bases and 2 bases, there was a span of 22 bases. The DNA of the CDR3 is TGTGCCAGCAGCCGAACACAGGGCCCAACCTTAGCCTACGAGCAGTACTTC. Its translation is CASSRTQGPTLAYEQYF.

This clone was observed a single time. The chain links TRBV12-5 to TRBJ2-5, with D hard to call. In germline, CDR1 is LGHNT, CDR2 FRNRAP. V lost 1 base and J 2 bases, leaving 5 bases between the germline ends. This CDR3 is 13 amino acids long. The CDR3 nucleotides read TGTGCTAGTGGTTTGGACTGGCAAGAGACCCAGTACTTC. This sequence encodes CASGLDWQETQYF.

This clone was found a few times. V gene TRBV9 combines with J gene TRBJ1-3, with 7 bases fitting TRBD1. From germline, CDR1 is SGDLS and CDR2 YYNGEE. With V trimmed by 3 bases and J by 0 bases, 6 bases remained unmatched. The CDR3 is 16 amino acids. The CDR3 DNA sequence: TGTGCCAGCAGCGCTCGAGGGGACAGCTCTGGAAACACCATATATTTT. Encoded protein: CASSARGDSSGNTIYF.

V is TRBV2 and J is TRBJ2-7, with D possibly TRBD1 on 7 matching bases. This CDR3 comprises 15 residues. The germline V and J ends were trimmed by 1 base and 3 bases, with 13 bases remaining between them. CDR1 SNHLY and CDR2 FYNNEI come from the germline V gene. In nucleotides, the CDR3 is TGTGCCAGCAGTGAAGGCAGGGGGGCAGGCTACGAGCAGTACTTC. It encodes CASSEGRGAGYEQYF. The full variable domain, with the rest looked up from reference TRBV2 and TRBJ2-7, is EPEVTQTPSHQVTQMGQEVILRCVPISNHLYFYWYRQILGQKVEFLVSFYNNEISEKSEIFDDQFSVERPDGSNFTLKIRSTKLEDSAMYFCASSEGRGAGYEQYFGPGTRLTVT.

This sequence joins TRBV5-1 and TRBJ2-2; D may be TRBD2 (7 bases). Per germline, CDR1 SGHRS and CDR2 YFSETQ. CDR3 length: 14 amino acids. Trimming shortened V by 7 bases and J by 5 bases, and 15 bases separated the two germline ends. CDR3 loop: CASDWGGETGELFF. CDR3 coding DNA: TGCGCCAGCGATTGGGGGGGCGAGACCGGGGAGCTGTTTTTT.

The V and J genes are TRBV28 and TRBJ1-4; D gene ambiguous. V lost 3 bases to trimming and J lost 4 bases, with 9 bases between them. Germline CDR1 is MDHEN and CDR2 is SYDVKM. The CDR3 length is 14 residues. The CDR3, as DNA: TGTGCCAGCAGTTTGCGCCCCCTTAATGAAAAACTGTTTTTT. Its translation: CASSLRPLNEKLFF.

The V and J genes are TRBV4-1 and TRBJ1-5; tentatively, D is TRBD1 (6 bases). The V end lost 0 bases, the J end lost 6 bases, and 12 bases lay between the germline ends. Germline V CDR1 and CDR2: MGHRA, YSYEKL. The CDR3 length is 15 residues. This chain's CDR3 is CASSQDSRGRQPQHF. DNA for the CDR3: TGCGCCAGCAGCCAAGATTCCAGGGGCCGTCAGCCCCAGCATTTT.

This clone was picked up many times. The chain recombines TRBV19 with TRBJ2-2; 9 bases fit TRBD2. The J segment lost 7 bases and the V segment lost 4 bases, leaving 7 bases of the junction unmatched. Germline V CDR1 and CDR2: LNHDA, SQIVND (reference sequence). This CDR3 is 15 amino acids long. The CDR3 bases are TGTGCCAGTAGTACCTTAGCGGGAGCGGGCGGGGAGCTGTTTTTT. Translation: CASSTLAGAGGELFF.

V usage is TRBV27 and J usage is TRBJ2-2; 10 bases agree with TRBD2. Germline CDR1 is MNHEY and CDR2 is SMNVEV (reference sequence). J was trimmed by 7 bases and V by 5 bases; bases with no gene match: 4. This CDR3 has 14 residues. This CDR3 is CASSVAGGGGELFF. The CDR3 nucleotides are TGTGCCAGCAGTGTAGCGGGAGGTGGCGGGGAGCTGTTTTTT.

The V call is TRBV7-9, the J call TRBJ1-1; 12 bases align to TRBD1. This CDR3 contains 17 residues. Germline lookup yields CDR1 SEHNR and CDR2 FQNEAQ (reference sequence). J was trimmed by 0 bases and V by 5 bases; bases with no gene match: 7. The CDR3 DNA is TGTGCCAGCAGCGCCGGGACAGGGGGCATTATGAACACTGAAGCTTTCTTT. This encodes CASSAGTGGIMNTEAFF.

The rearrangement uses TRBV7-9 and TRBJ2-3; TRBD2 might be the D (6 bases). Trimming stripped 7 bases from V and 2 bases from J, with 16 bases between. Per the germline V gene, CDR1 is SEHNR and CDR2 is FQNEAQ (reference sequence). The CDR3 has 15 residues. CDR3 DNA sequence: TGTGCCAGCACCGAGGGTAGCGGCCCCACAGATACGCAGTATTTT. Translating it yields CASTEGSGPTDTQYF.

Remarks on this clone: Other DNA variants within this sample encode the same CDR3. The V call is TRBV5-1, the J call TRBJ1-2; possibly TRBD1 for D (6 bases). Germline assignment: CDR1 SGHRS and CDR2 YFSETQ. The V end lost 1 base, the J end lost 8 bases, and 12 bases lay between the germline ends. The CDR3 totals 13 residues. The CDR3: CASSLRGGYGYTF. The CDR3 DNA reads as TGCGCCAGCAGCTTGCGTGGGGGCTACGGCTACACCTTC.

The rearrangement uses TRBV6-2 or TRBV6-3 and TRBJ1-6; D remains unclear. Germline V lookup: CDR1 MNHEY, CDR2 SVGEGT. The CDR3 runs to 16 residues. Trimming took 4 bases from V and 0 from J, leaving 10 bases between them. The CDR3 is CASSFRKSSYNSPLHF. The CDR3 DNA reads as TGTGCCAGCAGTTTCAGGAAGAGCTCCTATAATTCACCCCTCCACTTT.

This chain joins TRBV6-5 and TRBJ1-2; D possibly corresponds to TRBD1 (6 bases). Trimming removed 2 bases from V and 4 bases from J, with 14 bases in between. This CDR3 is 15 amino acids long. Germline CDR1 MNHEY, CDR2 SVGAGI. CDR3 in DNA: TGTGCCAGCAGTTACGGGGGCAACTGGGGCTATGGCTACACCTTC. This translates into CASSYGGNWGYGYTF.

This chain uses TRBV19 with TRBJ2-7; 7 bases align to TRBD1. CDR3 size: 15 residues. Looked up from germline, CDR1 is LNHDA and CDR2 is SQIVND (reference sequence). J gave up 0 bases and V 5 bases, and 7 bases lay outside the gene matches. The CDR3 coding sequence is TGTGCCAGTAGTGCCGGGACAGCACCCTCCTACGAGCAGTACTTC. Translated, it gives CASSAGTAPSYEQYF.

The CDR3 coding sequence is TGCGCCAGCAGCTTCTTTTCCGGGACCTACGAGCAGTACTTC. It encodes CASSFFSGTYEQYF. The J gene is TRBJ2-7, the V gene TRBV5-1, with D possibly TRBD2 on 5 matching bases. Per germline, CDR1 SGHRS and CDR2 YFSETQ. The germline V and J ends were trimmed by 2 bases and 2 bases, with 11 bases remaining between them. The CDR3 runs to 14 residues.

This chain uses TRBV29-1 with TRBJ2-5, with D hard to call. The V end was cut by 1 base, the J end by 0 bases, with 6 bases between. There are 13 residues in the CDR3. Germline lookup yields CDR1 SQVTM and CDR2 ANQGSEA. The CDR3 protein is CSVEGADQETQYF. CDR3 bases: TGCAGCGTTGAAGGGGCAGACCAAGAGACCCAGTACTTC.

The V call is TRBV15, the J call TRBJ2-7, with 10 bases fitting TRBD2. J lost 5 bases, V lost 0 bases, and 4 bases had no gene match. The CDR3 length is 15 residues. CDR1 LNHNV and CDR2 YYDKDF come from the germline V gene (reference sequence). The CDR3 reads CATSREPLAGDEQYF. CDR3 nucleotides: TGTGCCACCAGCAGAGAACCCCTAGCGGGAGACGAGCAGTACTTC.

The chain is built from TRBV4-1 and TRBJ2-1; 14 nucleotides align to TRBD2. CDR3 length: 16 amino acids. The J segment lost 9 bases and the V segment lost 4 bases, leaving 8 bases of the junction unmatched. From germline, CDR1 is MGHRA and CDR2 YSYEKL. CDR3 in DNA: TGCGCCAGCAGCCGCGGGACTAGCGGGAGTGACGTTGAGCAGTTCTTC. Encoded protein: CASSRGTSGSDVEQFF.

CDR3 in amino acids: CASRQLAGGRETQYF. DNA of the CDR3: TGTGCCAGCAGGCAACTAGCGGGAGGGAGAGAGACCCAGTACTTC. The chain joins TRBV3-1 (or the pseudogene TRBV3-2) to TRBJ2-5, with TRBD2 matching over 13 bases. Germline assignment: CDR1 LGHDT and CDR2 YNNKEL (reference sequence). With V trimmed by 6 bases and J by 4 bases, 5 bases remained unmatched. The CDR3 extends over 15 amino acids.

The CDR3 coding sequence is TGTGCCAGCAGTGCAGGGACACTAGGGACCGGGGAGCTGTTTTTT. Amino acids: CASSAGTLGTGELFF. The V gene is TRBV28, the J gene TRBJ2-2; weak D call: TRBD1 (6 bases). This CDR3 has 15 residues. V dropped 5 bases and J dropped 5 bases, with 15 bases sitting between them. CDR1 MDHEN and CDR2 SYDVKM come from the germline V gene.

The chain combines TRBV5-6 with TRBJ1-5; possibly TRBD1 for D (6 bases). Germline V gene data show CDR1 as SGHDT and CDR2 as YYEEEE. V was cut by 1 base and J by 3 bases, with 8 bases left in between. CDR3 length: 14 amino acids. CDR3 loop: CASSLTGNNQPQHF. CDR3 nucleotide sequence: TGTGCCAGCAGCTTGACAGGGAACAATCAGCCCCAGCATTTT.

This chain uses TRBV7-8 with TRBJ2-7; tentative D call: TRBD2 (5 bases). In germline, CDR1 is SGHVS, CDR2 FQNEAQ. V lost 5 bases, J lost 3 bases, and 17 bases lay in between. CDR3 length equals 15 residues. The CDR3 protein is CASSPTGTEFYEQYF. CDR3 bases: TGTGCCAGCAGCCCAACGGGAACAGAGTTCTACGAGCAGTACTTC.

The CDR3: CASSGRQGTSNQPQHF. The CDR3 coding sequence is TGTGCCAGCAGTGGGAGACAGGGGACCAGCAATCAGCCCCAGCATTTT. The chain combines TRBV6-1 with TRBJ1-5; TRBD1 agrees at 8 bases. Germline CDR1 reads MNHNS; CDR2 reads SASEGT. The ends lost 4 bases at V and 1 base at J; junction bases unmatched: 6. The CDR3 has 16 residues.

V is TRBV5-4 and J is TRBJ2-7; maybe TRBD1 (7 bases). The CDR3 has 15 residues. V dropped 3 bases and J dropped 4 bases, with 17 bases sitting between them. Germline-derived CDR1 and CDR2 are SGHNT and YYREEE (reference sequence). The CDR3 DNA sequence: TGTGCCAGCAGCTCCAGGGGGGACCCTCTTTACGAGCAGTACTTC. It codes for CASSSRGDPLYEQYF.

This clone occurred once. The chain joins TRBV5-4 to TRBJ1-2, with 10 bases fitting TRBD1. Germline V gene sequence: CDR1 SGHNT, CDR2 YYREEE (reference sequence). This CDR3 contains 15 residues. The junction had 8 bases not matched to a gene; V was cut back by 1 base and J by 8 bases. CDR3 loop: CASSLQGQGTRGYTF. The CDR3 coding sequence is TGTGCCAGCAGCTTGCAGGGACAGGGGACGAGGGGCTACACCTTC.